This T cell receptor beta chain derives from a study of spatial heterogeneity in lung cancer. Across the study: Each unique TCR and UMI combination was seen more than ten times on average in raw reads.

This clonotype was counted ten times or more. Its antigen is not identified. One entry per CDR3 protein, called by TCRdb with MiXCR from the 5' RACE reads. The sample lists over 9,000 distinct CDR3 sequences, roughly an eighth occurring once. Time point indicated: sample taken at primary tumor resection. Tumor, nontumor lung or frozen PBMC supplied whole RNA, sequenced without sorting. Study-level findings and limits: Counts that tracked tumor mutation counts were those of expanded intratumoral alpha and beta TCRs.

This sequence originates from a male donor with early-stage non-small cell lung cancer. Sequences were derived from lung tumor tissue, sampled at surgery.

CDR3 nucleotide sequence: TGCAGTGCAAACCTCGGGGCTAGCGGCCCCGTCGGGCAGTACTTC. This codes for CSANLGASGPVGQYF. This chain links TRBV20-1 with TRBJ2-7; 7 nucleotides match TRBD2. Germline assignment: CDR1 DFQATT and CDR2 SNEGSKA (reference sequence). The length of the CDR3 is 15 residues. J lost 9 bases, V lost 6 bases, and 20 bases had no gene match.